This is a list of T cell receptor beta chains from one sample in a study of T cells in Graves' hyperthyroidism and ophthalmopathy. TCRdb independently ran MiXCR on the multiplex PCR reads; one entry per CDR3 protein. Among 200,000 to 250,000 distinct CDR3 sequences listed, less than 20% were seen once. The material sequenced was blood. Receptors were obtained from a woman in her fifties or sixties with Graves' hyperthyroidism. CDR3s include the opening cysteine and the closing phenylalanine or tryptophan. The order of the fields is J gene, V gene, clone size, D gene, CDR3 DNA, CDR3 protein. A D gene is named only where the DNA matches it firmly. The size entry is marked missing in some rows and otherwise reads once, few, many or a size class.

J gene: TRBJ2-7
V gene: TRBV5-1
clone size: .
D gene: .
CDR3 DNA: TGCGCCAGCAGTGCGACTATCTACGAGCAGTACTTC
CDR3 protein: CASSATIYEQYF

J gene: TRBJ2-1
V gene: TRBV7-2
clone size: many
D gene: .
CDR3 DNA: TGTGCCAGCAGCGTGGCTTTCGAGGACTCCCAGTTTAATGAGCAGTTCTTC
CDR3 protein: CASSVAFEDSQFNEQFF

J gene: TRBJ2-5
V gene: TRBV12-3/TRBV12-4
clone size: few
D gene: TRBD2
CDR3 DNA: TGTGCCAGCAGCCCTTTAGCGGGAGGGCCCAAGGAAGAGACCCAGTACTTC
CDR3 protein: CASSPLAGGPKEETQYF

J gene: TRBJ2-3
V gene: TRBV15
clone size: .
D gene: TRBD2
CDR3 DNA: TGTGCCACCAGCAGAGATCTCGCGGGAGCTAACACAGATACGCAGTATTTT
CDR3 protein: CATSRDLAGANTDTQYF

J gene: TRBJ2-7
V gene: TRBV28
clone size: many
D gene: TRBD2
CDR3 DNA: TGTGCCAGCAGTTTATTGGTGGGAGGGGTCTACGAGCAGTACTTC
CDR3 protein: CASSLLVGGVYEQYF

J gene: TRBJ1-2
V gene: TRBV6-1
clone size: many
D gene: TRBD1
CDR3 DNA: TGTGCCAGCAGTGGGACAGGGGTCGGCTACACCTTC
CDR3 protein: CASSGTGVGYTF

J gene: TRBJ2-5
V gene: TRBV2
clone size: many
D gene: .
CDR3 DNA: TGTGCCAGCAGTCCCCGATTTGGGGGCGAGACCCAGTACTTC
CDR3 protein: CASSPRFGGETQYF

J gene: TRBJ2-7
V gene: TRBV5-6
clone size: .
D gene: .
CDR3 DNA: TGTGCCAGCAGCTTGAGGATAACTACCAGCTCCTACGAGCAGTACTTC
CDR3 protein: CASSLRITTSSYEQYF

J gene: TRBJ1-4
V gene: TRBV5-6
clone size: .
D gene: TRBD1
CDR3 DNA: TGTGCCAGCAGCTTGGGGGGGACAGGGGGTGAAAAACTGTTTTTT
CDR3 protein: CASSLGGTGGEKLFF

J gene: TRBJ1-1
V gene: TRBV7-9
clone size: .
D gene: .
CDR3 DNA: TGTGCCAGCAGCTTAGCTGTCAGGGCTCACACTGAAGCTTTCTTT
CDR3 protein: CASSLAVRAHTEAFF

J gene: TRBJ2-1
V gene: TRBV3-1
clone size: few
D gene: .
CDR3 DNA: TGTGCCAGCAGCCAGAGGCGTCCCTCCTACAATGAGCAGTTCTTC
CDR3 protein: CASSQRRPSYNEQFF

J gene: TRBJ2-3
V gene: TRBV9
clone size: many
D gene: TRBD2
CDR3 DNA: TGTGCCAGCAGCGTAGAGGCGGGAGGAGGCACAGATACGCAGTATTTT
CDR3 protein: CASSVEAGGGTDTQYF

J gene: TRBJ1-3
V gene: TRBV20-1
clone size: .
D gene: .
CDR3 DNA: TGCAGTGTGTCGACGGGCTCTGGAAACACCATATATTTT
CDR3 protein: CSVSTGSGNTIYF

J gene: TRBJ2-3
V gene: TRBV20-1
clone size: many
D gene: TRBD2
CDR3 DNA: TGCAGTGTCCGCGGGGGGACTTACACAGATACGCAGTATTTT
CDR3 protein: CSVRGGTYTDTQYF

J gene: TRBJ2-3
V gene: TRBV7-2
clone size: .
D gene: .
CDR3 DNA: TGTGCCAGCGGTCCGTTAGATAGCACAGATACGCAGTATTTT
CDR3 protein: CASGPLDSTDTQYF

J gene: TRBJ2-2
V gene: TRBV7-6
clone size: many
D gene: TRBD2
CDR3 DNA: TGTGCCAGCAGCTCGGGACTAGCGGGAGGGCCAGTCGACTGGGAGCTGTTTTTT
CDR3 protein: CASSSGLAGGPVDWELFF

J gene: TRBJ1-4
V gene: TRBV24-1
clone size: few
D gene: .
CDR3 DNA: TGTGCCCCCGGCCCTCTCGGGGGGGAAACTAATGAAAAACTGTTTTTT
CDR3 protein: CAPGPLGGETNEKLFF

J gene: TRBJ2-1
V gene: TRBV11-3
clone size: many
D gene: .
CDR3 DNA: TGTGCCAGCAGCTTAGCAAGAGGGTACAATGAGCAGTTCTTC
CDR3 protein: CASSLARGYNEQFF

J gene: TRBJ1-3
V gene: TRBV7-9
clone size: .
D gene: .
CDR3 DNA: TGTGCCAGTAGAACGACAGCGCTGGGAAACACCATATATTTT
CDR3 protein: CASRTTALGNTIYF

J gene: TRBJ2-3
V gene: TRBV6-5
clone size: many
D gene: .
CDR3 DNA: TGTGCCAGCAGTTACGAGGACGGGGGATCAGATACGCAGTATTTT
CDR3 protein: CASSYEDGGSDTQYF

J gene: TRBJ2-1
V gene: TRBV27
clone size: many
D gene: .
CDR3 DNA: TGTGCCAGCAGTTCCCCTGACCGAAGGTCCTACAATGAGCAGTTCTTC
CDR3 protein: CASSSPDRRSYNEQFF

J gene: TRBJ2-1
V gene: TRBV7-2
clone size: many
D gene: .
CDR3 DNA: TGTGCCAGCAGCCCACAGGGCAGGAATGAGCAGTTCTTC
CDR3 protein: CASSPQGRNEQFF

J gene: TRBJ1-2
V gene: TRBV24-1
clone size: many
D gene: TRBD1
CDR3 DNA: TGTGCCACCAGTGATGGACAGGGCAGCTATGGCTACACCTTC
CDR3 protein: CATSDGQGSYGYTF

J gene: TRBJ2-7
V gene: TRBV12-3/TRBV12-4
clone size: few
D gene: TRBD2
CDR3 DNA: TGTGCCAGCAGTTTAACTAGCGGGTTCTACGAGCAGTACTTC
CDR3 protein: CASSLTSGFYEQYF

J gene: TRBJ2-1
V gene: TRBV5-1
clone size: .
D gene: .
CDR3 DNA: TGCGCCAGCAGCTTGGGAGGGGAATACAATGAGCAGTTCTTC
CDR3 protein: CASSLGGEYNEQFF

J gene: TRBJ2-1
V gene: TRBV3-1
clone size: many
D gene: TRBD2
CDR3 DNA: TGTGCCAGCAGTCTAACCCGAACTAGCGGAGGGTTAAATGAGCAGTTCTTC
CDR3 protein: CASSLTRTSGGLNEQFF

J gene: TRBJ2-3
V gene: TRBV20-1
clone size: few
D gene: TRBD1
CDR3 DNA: TGCAGCTTCAGGGACAGCCCCACAGATACGCAGTATTTT
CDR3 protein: CSFRDSPTDTQYF

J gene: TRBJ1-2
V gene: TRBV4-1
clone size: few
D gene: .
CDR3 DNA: TGCGCCAGCAGCCAACCTTCGGGGAACTATGGCTACACCTTC
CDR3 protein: CASSQPSGNYGYTF

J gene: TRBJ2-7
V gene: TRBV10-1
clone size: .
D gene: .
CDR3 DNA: TGCGCCAGCCAGCGTGCCGAATCCTACGAGCAGTACTTC
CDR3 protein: CASQRAESYEQYF

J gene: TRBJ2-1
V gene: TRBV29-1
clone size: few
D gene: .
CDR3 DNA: TGCAGCGTTGCCCGGGCGTACAATGAGCAGTTCTTC
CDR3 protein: CSVARAYNEQFF

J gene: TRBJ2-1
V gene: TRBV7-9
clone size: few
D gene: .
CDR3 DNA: TGTGCCAGCAGCTTAGAACGGGAAAACAATGAGCAGTTCTTC
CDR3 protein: CASSLERENNEQFF

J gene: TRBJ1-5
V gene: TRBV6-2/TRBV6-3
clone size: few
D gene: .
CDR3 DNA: TGTGCCAGCAGTTACTCAAGACAGCCCAATCAGCCCCAGCATTTT
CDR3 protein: CASSYSRQPNQPQHF

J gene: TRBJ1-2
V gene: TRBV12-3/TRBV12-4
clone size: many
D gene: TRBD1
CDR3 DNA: TGTGCCAGCAGTTACGGGACAGAGACCTATGGCTACACCTTC
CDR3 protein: CASSYGTETYGYTF

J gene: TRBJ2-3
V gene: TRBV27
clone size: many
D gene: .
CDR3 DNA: TGTGCCAGCAGTTCTCGGGCCCCCCGGGATACGCAGTATTTT
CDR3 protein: CASSSRAPRDTQYF

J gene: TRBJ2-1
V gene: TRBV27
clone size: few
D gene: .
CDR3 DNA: TGTGCCAGCAGTTTATTGACCGGACAATTTAGCAATGAGCAGTTCTTC
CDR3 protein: CASSLLTGQFSNEQFF

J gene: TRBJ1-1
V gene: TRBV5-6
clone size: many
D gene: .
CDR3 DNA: TGTGCCAGCAGCCCCGTTGGGAGAGAGGATGAAGCTTTCTTT
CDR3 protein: CASSPVGREDEAFF

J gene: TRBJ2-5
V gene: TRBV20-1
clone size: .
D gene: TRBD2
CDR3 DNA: TGCAGTGCTAGCAAGGCTAGCGGGATCGGAGAGACCCAGTACTTC
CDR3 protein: CSASKASGIGETQYF

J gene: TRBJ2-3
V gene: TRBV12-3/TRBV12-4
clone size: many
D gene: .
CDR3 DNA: TGTGCCAGCAGTCCCGTAGTCTCTGCAGATACGCAGTATTTT
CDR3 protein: CASSPVVSADTQYF